Described below is a single T cell receptor beta chain sequence and its context. Authors' methods: Amplified reference gene primers provided the basis for estimating nucleated cell counts. The table came from immunoSEQ multiplex PCR; TCRdb's copy has only in-frame clones and leaves some out. D and trimming were read from the DNA, whereas the V and J calls and clone size are those reported in that table. Of fewer than 45,000 clones in the sample, 91% were seen once. The data were obtained in a study of blood T cell repertoires in COVID-19. Study details: From the United States, Italy and Spain came samples of acute and convalescent COVID-19. In each case, the material was cDNA or gDNA derived from T cells, B-cell-depleted T cells, or PBMCs.

The CDR3 is made up of 16 amino acids. From germline, CDR1 is MNHEY and CDR2 SVGEGT. V was clipped by 4 bases and J by 0 bases, with 13 bases between them. The clonotype comes from a young woman in a cohort sampled during active COVID-19. V usage is TRBV6-2 or TRBV6-3 and J usage is TRBJ2-4, with a tentative D call TRBD1 (6 bases). Sequences were obtained from peripheral blood. The CDR3 is CASSSGTPLAKNIQYF. The DNA of the CDR3 is TGTGCCAGCAGTTCCGGGACACCTCTAGCCAAAAACATTCAGTACTTC.